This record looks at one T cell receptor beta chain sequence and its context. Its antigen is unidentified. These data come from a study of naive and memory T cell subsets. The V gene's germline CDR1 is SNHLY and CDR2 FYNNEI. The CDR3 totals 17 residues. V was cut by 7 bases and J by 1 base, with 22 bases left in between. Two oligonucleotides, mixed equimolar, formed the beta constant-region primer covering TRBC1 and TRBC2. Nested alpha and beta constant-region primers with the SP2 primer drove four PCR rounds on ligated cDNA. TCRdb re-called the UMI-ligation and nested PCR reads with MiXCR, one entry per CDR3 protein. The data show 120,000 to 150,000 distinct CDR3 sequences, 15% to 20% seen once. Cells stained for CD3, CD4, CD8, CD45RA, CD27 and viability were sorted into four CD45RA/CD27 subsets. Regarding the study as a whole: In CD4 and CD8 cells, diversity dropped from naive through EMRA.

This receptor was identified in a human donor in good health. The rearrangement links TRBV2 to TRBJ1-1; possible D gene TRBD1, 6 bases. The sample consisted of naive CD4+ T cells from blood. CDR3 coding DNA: TGTGCCAGCACCGGACGACGAAGCGGACAGACGAACACTGAAGCTTTCTTT. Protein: CASTGRRSGQTNTEAFF.